This TCR beta chain was profiled in a study of OX40 agonist ivuxolimab in advanced cancers. On the study more broadly: Patients assigned to dose escalation were diagnosed with hepatocellular carcinoma, melanoma, renal cell or head and neck cancer.

Losses at the gene ends were 5 bases for V and 5 bases for J; bases not matched to a gene: 8. Per the germline V gene, CDR1 is SGHAT and CDR2 is FQDESV (reference sequence). This CDR3 contains 16 residues. Drawing of blood for sampling happened at baseline, at cycle 4 day 1, and at cycle 7 day 1. Sequencing was performed with immunoSEQ multiplex PCR; in TCRdb, only in-frame clones are kept and a portion is missing. The table lists approximately 64,000 clones, about 91% of them singletons, with over 2.5% in the top ten. As concerns this clone: Its matching antigen is unknown.

Findings and caveats of the study: Researchers did not determine the expanded peripheral T cells' antigen specificity.

The source material was CD4+ or CD8+ T cells sorted from blood, sampled in a trial of the OX40 agonist ivuxolimab. The rearrangement links TRBV11-1 to TRBJ2-7, with 14 bases that match TRBD2. This receptor was identified in an adult with an advanced solid tumor such as melanoma, head and neck, liver or kidney cancer. CDR3 sequence (DNA): TGTGCCAGCAGCCAATCTGGGACTAGCGGGAGACACGAGCAGTACTTC. Translated: CASSQSGTSGRHEQYF.